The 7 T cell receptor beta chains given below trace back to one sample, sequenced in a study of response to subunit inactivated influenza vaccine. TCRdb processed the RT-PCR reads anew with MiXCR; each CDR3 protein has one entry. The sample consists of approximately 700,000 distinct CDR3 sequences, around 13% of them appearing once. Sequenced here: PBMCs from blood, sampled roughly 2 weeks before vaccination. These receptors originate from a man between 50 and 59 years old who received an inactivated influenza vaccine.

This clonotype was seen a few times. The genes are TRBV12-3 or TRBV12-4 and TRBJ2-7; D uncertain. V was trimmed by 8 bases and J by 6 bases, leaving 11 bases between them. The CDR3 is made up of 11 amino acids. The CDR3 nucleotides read TGTGCCAGCGGCCGTTCGGGCGAGCAGTACTTC. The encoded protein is CASGRSGEQYF.

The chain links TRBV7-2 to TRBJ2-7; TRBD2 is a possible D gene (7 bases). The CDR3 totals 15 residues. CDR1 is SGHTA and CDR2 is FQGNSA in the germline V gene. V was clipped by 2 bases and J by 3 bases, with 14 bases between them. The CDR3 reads CASSLRGGQIYEQYF. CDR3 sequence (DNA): TGTGCCAGCAGCTTAAGGGGGGGACAAATCTACGAGCAGTACTTC. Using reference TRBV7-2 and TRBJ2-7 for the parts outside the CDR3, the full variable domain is GAGVSQSPSNKVTEKGKDVELRCDPISGHTALYWYRQSLGQGLEFLIYFQGNSAPDKSGLPSDRFSAERTGGSVSTLTIQRTQQEDSAVYLCASSLRGGQIYEQYFGPGTRLTVT.

The CDR3 region has the DNA TGTGCCACCAGTGATTCTTACAGGGAGACCCAGTACTTC. Protein product: CATSDSYRETQYF. The V and J genes are TRBV24-1 and TRBJ2-5; possible D gene TRBD1, 5 bases. The length of the CDR3 is 13 residues. V was trimmed by 2 bases and J by 5 bases, leaving 8 bases between them. Germline V gene data show CDR1 as KGHDR and CDR2 as SFDVKD.

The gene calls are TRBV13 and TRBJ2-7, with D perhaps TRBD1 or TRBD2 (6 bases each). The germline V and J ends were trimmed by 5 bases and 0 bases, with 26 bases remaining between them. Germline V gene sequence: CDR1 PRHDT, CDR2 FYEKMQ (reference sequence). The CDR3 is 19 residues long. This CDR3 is CASSPGAGTETFYSYEQYF. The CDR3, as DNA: TGTGCCAGCAGCCCGGGGGCCGGGACGGAAACTTTTTACTCCTACGAGCAGTACTTC.

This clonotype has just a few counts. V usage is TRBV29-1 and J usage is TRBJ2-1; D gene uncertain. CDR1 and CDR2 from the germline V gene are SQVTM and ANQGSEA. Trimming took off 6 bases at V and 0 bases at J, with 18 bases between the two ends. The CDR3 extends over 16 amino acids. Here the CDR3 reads CSVVQLGLSSYNEQFF. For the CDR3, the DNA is TGCAGCGTGGTCCAATTAGGCCTCAGCTCCTACAATGAGCAGTTCTTC.

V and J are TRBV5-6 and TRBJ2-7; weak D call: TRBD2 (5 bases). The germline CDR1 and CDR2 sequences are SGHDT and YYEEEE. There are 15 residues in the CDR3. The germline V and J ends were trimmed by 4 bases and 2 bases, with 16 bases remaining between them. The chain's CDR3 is CASSEAVGHAYEQYF. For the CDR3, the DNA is TGTGCCAGCAGCGAAGCGGTGGGTCACGCCTACGAGCAGTACTTC. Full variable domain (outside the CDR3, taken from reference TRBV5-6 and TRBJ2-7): DAGVTQSPTHLIKTRGQQVTLRCSPKSGHDTVSWYQQALGQGPQFIFQYYEEEERQRGNFPDRFSGHQFPNYSSELNVNALLLGDSALYLCASSEAVGHAYEQYFGPGTRLTVT.

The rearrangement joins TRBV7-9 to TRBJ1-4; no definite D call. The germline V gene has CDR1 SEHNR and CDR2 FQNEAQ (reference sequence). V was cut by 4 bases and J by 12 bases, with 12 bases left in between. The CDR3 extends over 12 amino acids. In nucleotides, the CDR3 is TGTGCCAGCAGCTCCCAACGGGGTGAACTGTTTTTT. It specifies CASSSQRGELFF.